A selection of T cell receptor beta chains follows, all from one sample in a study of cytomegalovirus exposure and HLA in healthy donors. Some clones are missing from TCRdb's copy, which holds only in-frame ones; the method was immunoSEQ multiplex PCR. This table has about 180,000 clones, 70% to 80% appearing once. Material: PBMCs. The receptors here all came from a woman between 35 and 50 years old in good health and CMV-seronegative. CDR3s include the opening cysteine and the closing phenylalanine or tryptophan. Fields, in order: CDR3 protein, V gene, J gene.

CASSPDRGRNSGNTIYF	TRBV18	TRBJ1-3
CASSSGQADYNEQFF	TRBV5-4	TRBJ2-1
CASSSGFFYEQYF	TRBV25-1	TRBJ2-7
CASSPMAGVGYGYTF	TRBV7-3	TRBJ1-2
CASSLEGGTGELFF	TRBV5-1	TRBJ2-2
CASTSTSAGELFF	TRBV19	TRBJ2-2
CACRWDSAYEQYF	TRBV30	TRBJ2-7
CASSLRGGGAGYTF	TRBV7-2	TRBJ1-2
CAWSSGSAGANVLTF	TRBV30	TRBJ2-6
CAWSGTRAASEQYF	TRBV30	TRBJ2-7
CASRLWGQGRENIQYF	TRBV27	TRBJ2-4
CASSLGGLNTDTQYF	TRBV28	TRBJ2-3
CASSLVSRGTEAFF	TRBV5-1	TRBJ1-1
CASSLAIDSPLHF	TRBV27	TRBJ1-6
CASSLAHGAEAFF	TRBV5-6	TRBJ1-1
CASSPRSIGGNQPQHF	TRBV5-5	TRBJ1-5
CATSRTGQGTYEQYF	TRBV15	TRBJ2-7
CASSQSFRVNDPSNQPQHF	TRBV23-1	TRBJ1-5
CASSDSFGAVGEQFF	TRBV6-4	TRBJ2-1
CASSPTAQQAGEQYF	TRBV7-6	TRBJ2-7
CASTTTGPAGGAGTQYF	TRBV27	TRBJ2-5
CASSLGGTGAEAFF	TRBV6-6	TRBJ1-1
CASSLGVLAGNRPTGELFF	TRBV7-9	TRBJ2-2
CASSPLTGDEQFF	TRBV5-5	TRBJ2-1
CASSSPRGTIRSYEQYF	TRBV28	TRBJ2-7
CASSIERLAVYNEQFF	TRBV19	TRBJ2-1
CASSPVERGTQYF	TRBV27	TRBJ2-5
CASSPSGTPIYNEQFF	TRBV27	TRBJ2-1
CASSLRRGGWNEQFF	TRBV5-6	TRBJ2-1
CSAILGGAQHF	TRBV20-1	TRBJ1-5
CASSVLLGEEQYF	TRBV19	TRBJ2-7
CASSGTGLLAKNIQYF	TRBV5-1	TRBJ2-4
CASSLGQGAQKTEAFF	TRBV5-1	TRBJ1-1
CASSPKGLAGVNEQFF	TRBV5-6	TRBJ2-1
CASSIVREETQYF	TRBV19	TRBJ2-5
CASSDRAGNTIYF	TRBV6-6	TRBJ1-3
CASRGQNNEKLFF	TRBV25-1	TRBJ1-4
CASRGAENTEAFF	TRBV7-9	TRBJ1-1
CASSLIGGKAFF	TRBV11-3	TRBJ1-1
CATRRDSSSGELFF	TRBV28	TRBJ2-2
CASSSNSYEQYF	TRBV18	TRBJ2-7
CASSSYRATNEKLFF	TRBV4-1	TRBJ1-4
CASSLVANRVSYGYTF	TRBV5-5	TRBJ1-2
CASSGDSNQPQHF	TRBV2	TRBJ1-5
CAISAWSYNEQFF	TRBV10-3	TRBJ2-1
CASSLEKGVTEAFF	TRBV5-6	TRBJ1-1
CASSPGQAPNTIYF	TRBV28	TRBJ1-3
CASSTTGGPTDTQYF	TRBV19	TRBJ2-3
CASSEGRGTLNTGELFF	TRBV25-1	TRBJ2-2
CATTTAEGNQPQHF	TRBV2	TRBJ1-5